Here is one T cell receptor beta chain with its context. Its antigen is unknown. No much larger clone exists at a distance of one base, and base qualities are not known. TCRbeta CDR3 regions were amplified from genomic DNA by means of the immunoSEQ Assay, a bias-controlled multiplex PCR. Turning to the authors' computational methods: Nucleated cell counts per sample were estimated from amplification of reference gene primers within the assay. Sequence reads were collapsed and filtered to measure the absolute abundance of every unique TCRbeta CDR3 rearrangement. For each sample, productive Simpson clonality was calculated as the square root of Simpson's diversity index over productive rearrangements. Held by TCRdb, this immuneACCESS table contains in-frame sequences only and omits some clones. Under half of the omission traces to an unresolved V gene where checked; the cause of the rest is unknown. That table supplies the V and J calls and clone size; D and trimming were determined from the DNA. Within this sample are 200,000 to 250,000 clones, with approximately 87% of them counted one time only. 6.2% of the sample is held by the ten biggest clonotypes.

The sample originates from a study of blood T cell repertoires in COVID-19 (TCRdb year 2020). In the study overall: Samples from collaborators originated in the United States, Italy and Spain and spanned both the acute and convalescent phases of COVID-19. The repertoires were made available in a free public database intended to serve as a resource for research on the immune response to SARS-CoV-2. Subjects who had been exposed to COVID-19, were actively infected with it, or had recovered from it provided the deeply sampled blood TCRbeta repertoires that made up the dataset. The sample metadata nearly always contained a de-identified subject ID, COVID-19 status, age in years and sex. The material from the prospective study consisted of cDNA or gDNA derived from T cells, B-cell-depleted T cells, or PBMCs. The samples were drawn from two sources: the first 160 participants of the ongoing ImmuneRACE study, and 950 to 1,500 subjects contributed by 6 global collaborators. HLA class I and class II types, where available, came from metadata supplied by the sample provider rather than from assay-based typing. Results and caveats for the whole study, not just this receptor: The quantity of clinical and demographic metadata differed by source and by participant and was supplied without curation.

Each collaborating institution followed its own protocols to collect whole blood in K2EDTA tubes. For TCRbeta analysis, collaborators shipped samples as frozen whole blood, isolated PBMCs, or DNA extracted from either of those sample types. V and J are trimmed by 3 bases and 1 base, and the gene matches miss 7 bases of the junction. The cysteine opens and the phenylalanine closes a CDR3 of 17 amino acids. Only CDR3 DNA is held: 51 bases, read in frame from base 1. The germline V gene specifies SGHRS as CDR1 and YFSETQ as CDR2. The chain is made from TRBV5-1 and TRBJ2-7, with 13 junctional bases fitting TRBD2. This sequence was found in a man aged 55 to 70 with acute or convalescent COVID-19. Sequencing was carried out using peripheral blood. The CDR3 in this case is CASSSGTSGTASYEQYF. The sequenced DNA: TGCGCCAGCAGCTCCGGGACTAGCGGGACGGCATCCTACGAGCAGTACTTC.